Below are 10 T cell receptor beta chains sequenced from a single sample in a study of T-cell reconstitution after alpha-beta-depleted transplantation in children. The TCRbeta library incorporated unique molecular identifiers. MiXCR, applied by TCRdb to the PCR reads, yields one record per CDR3 protein. The sample carries about 830,000 distinct CDR3 sequences, under 20% recorded once. Sequencing was performed on PBMCs, mostly from graft donor cells, taken 360 days after TCRalphabeta/CD19-depleted stem cell transplant. The receptors here all came from a male patient aged 5 to 17 who had a stem cell transplant for acute lymphoblastic leukemia, so the T cells may come from the graft donor.

This chain links TRBV7-8 with TRBJ1-5; D gene ambiguous. Germline lookup yields CDR1 SGHVS and CDR2 FQNEAQ. V lost 5 bases and J lost 4, with 12 bases in between. This CDR3 is built from 14 residues. DNA of the CDR3: TGTGCCAGCAGCAATCCCCGCGGAAATCAGCCCCAGCATTTT. Translation: CASSNPRGNQPQHF.

The V gene is TRBV5-1, the J gene TRBJ2-3; TRBD1 agrees at 7 bases. After removal of 5 bases from V and 4 bases from J, the junction contained 1 base not matched to a gene. Germline V CDR1 and CDR2: SGHRS, YFSETQ. This CDR3 contains 12 residues. The CDR3 sequence: CASRTGSDTQYF. The CDR3 coding sequence is TGCGCCAGCAGGACAGGGTCAGATACGCAGTATTTT. The full variable domain, with the rest looked up from reference TRBV5-1 and TRBJ2-3, is KAGVTQTPRYLIKTRGQQVTLSCSPISGHRSVSWYQQTPGQGLQFLFEYFSETQRNKGNFPGRFSGRQFSNSRSEMNVSTLELGDSALYLCASRTGSDTQYFGPGTRLTVL.

This clonotype was recorded a few times. The gene calls are TRBV4-1 and TRBJ2-1; either TRBD1 or TRBD2 may supply D (6 bases each). The germline V gene encodes CDR1 MGHRA and CDR2 YSYEKL. The V end was cut by 2 bases, the J end by 4 bases, with 21 bases between. CDR3 size: 18 residues. CDR3 bases: TGCGCCAGCAGCCAACCTGGGGGGCAGCGGAACTCTTACAATGAGCAGTTCTTC. Protein: CASSQPGGQRNSYNEQFF.

This clonotype turned up a few times. V usage is TRBV24-1 and J usage is TRBJ2-1; the D is unclear. This CDR3 has 18 amino acids. Germline lookup yields CDR1 KGHDR and CDR2 SFDVKD. The V end was cut by 5 bases, the J end by 0 bases, with 19 bases between. The CDR3 loop reads CATSGLSGPLSSYNEQFF. The CDR3, as DNA: TGTGCCACCAGTGGCTTATCCGGGCCGTTGAGCTCCTACAATGAGCAGTTCTTC.

This clonotype was counted a few times. The chain employs TRBV2 and TRBJ2-7; TRBD1 agrees at 10 bases. V lost 8 bases, J lost 2 bases, and 9 bases stayed unmatched. The germline V gene encodes CDR1 SNHLY and CDR2 FYNNEI. The CDR3 runs to 15 residues. For the CDR3, the DNA is TGTGCCAGCTTCAACTCCGGGACAGGGGCCTACGAGCAGTACTTC. Its protein product is CASFNSGTGAYEQYF.

A few counts support this clonotype. This chain connects TRBV15 to TRBJ2-5; 7 bases are shared with TRBD2. CDR1 LNHNV and CDR2 YYDKDF come from the germline V gene (reference sequence). Unmatched junction bases numbered 9, after V lost 0 bases and J lost 5 bases. The CDR3 length is 16 residues. The CDR3 DNA reads TGTGCCACCAGCAGAGATCGGGCGGGAGTTGGGGAGACCCAGTACTTC. It is translated as CATSRDRAGVGETQYF.

In this sample, this clonotype turned up a few times. V gene TRBV5-1 combines with J gene TRBJ2-7; 7 nucleotides align to TRBD2. V shed 2 bases, J shed 4 bases, and the junction held 6 bases outside the gene matches. CDR3 length: 14 amino acids. CDR1 and CDR2 from the germline V gene are SGHRS and YFSETQ. CDR3 coding DNA: TGCGCCAGCAGCTTTGCGGGAGCAGGGTACGAGCAGTACTTC. It is translated as CASSFAGAGYEQYF.

This chain connects TRBV18 to TRBJ2-2; D gene uncertain. Per germline, CDR1 KGHSH and CDR2 LQKENI. Trimming shortened V by 4 bases and J by 5 bases, and 17 bases separated the two germline ends. This CDR3 spans 16 amino acids. CDR3 DNA: TGTGCCAGCTCACGAGAGCCCCCACCCCAAACCGGGGAGCTGTTTTTT. Translating gives CASSREPPPQTGELFF.

The chain recombines TRBV6-1 with TRBJ1-2; D not certain. Germline lookup yields CDR1 MNHNS and CDR2 SASEGT. The length of the CDR3 is 13 residues. V lost 5 bases and J 3 bases, leaving 10 bases between the germline ends. The CDR3 sequence: CASSNYGYYGYTF. The DNA of the CDR3 is TGTGCCAGCAGTAATTATGGCTACTATGGCTACACCTTC.

The table lists this clonotype with a few counts. J is TRBJ2-2 and V is TRBV7-3, with D possibly matching TRBD1 (6 bases). CDR3 length equals 15 residues. V was shortened by 2 bases and J by 4 bases, with 11 bases between the two germline ends. Germline assignment: CDR1 SGHTA and CDR2 FQGTGA. The CDR3 DNA follows: TGTGCCAGCAGCTTAGGGACACCGACCACCGGGGAGCTGTTTTTT. Protein product: CASSLGTPTTGELFF.